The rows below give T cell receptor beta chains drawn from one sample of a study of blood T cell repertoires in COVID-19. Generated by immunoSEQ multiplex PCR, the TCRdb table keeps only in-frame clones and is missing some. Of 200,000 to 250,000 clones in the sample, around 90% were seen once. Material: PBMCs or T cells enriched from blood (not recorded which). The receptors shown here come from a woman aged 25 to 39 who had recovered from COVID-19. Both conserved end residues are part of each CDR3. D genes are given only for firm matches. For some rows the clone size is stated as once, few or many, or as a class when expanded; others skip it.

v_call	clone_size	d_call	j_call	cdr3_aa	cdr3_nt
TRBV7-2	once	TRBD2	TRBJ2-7	CASSISGGPSEQYF	TGTGCCAGCAGCATTAGCGGGGGGCCCTCCGAGCAGTACTTC
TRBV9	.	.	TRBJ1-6	CASNSQNSPLHF	TGTGCCAGCAACTCACAGAATTCACCCCTCCACTTT
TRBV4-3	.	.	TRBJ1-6	CASSQDLSGDSPLHF	TGCGCCAGCAGCCAAGATTTATCGGGGGATTCACCCCTCCACTTT
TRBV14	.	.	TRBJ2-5	CASSQTLRQGGETQYF	TGTGCCAGCAGCCAGACACTAAGACAGGGAGGAGAGACCCAGTACTTC
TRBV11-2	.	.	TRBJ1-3	CASSLEFRTGDTIYF	TGTGCCAGCAGCTTAGAATTTAGAACCGGGGACACCATATATTTT
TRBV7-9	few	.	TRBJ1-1	CASSVDSLLNTEAFF	TGTGCCAGCAGCGTCGACAGTCTGTTGAACACTGAAGCTTTCTTT
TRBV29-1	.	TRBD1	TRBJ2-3	CSVEDRTGIGHTDTQYF	TGCAGCGTTGAAGATAGGACAGGGATCGGGCACACAGATACGCAGTATTTT
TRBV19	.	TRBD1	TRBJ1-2	CASTALTGEKSGYTF	TGTGCCAGTACCGCGTTGACAGGGGAAAAGTCTGGCTACACCTTC
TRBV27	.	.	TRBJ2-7	CASSSPGEGYEQYF	TGTGCCAGCAGTTCCCCAGGTGAAGGATACGAGCAGTACTTC
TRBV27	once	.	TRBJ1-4	CASSFSGGRNEKLFF	TGTGCCAGCAGTTTTAGCGGGGGCAGAAATGAAAAACTGTTTTTT
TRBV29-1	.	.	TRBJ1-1	CSVEASGSGGAFF	TGCAGCGTTGAAGCCTCCGGATCGGGGGGAGCTTTCTTT
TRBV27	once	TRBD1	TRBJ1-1	CASSLTGSGTEAFF	TGTGCCAGCAGTCTGACAGGGTCGGGAACTGAAGCTTTCTTT
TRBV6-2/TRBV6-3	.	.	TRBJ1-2	CASSYASDSNYGYTF	TGTGCCAGCAGTTACGCATCGGACAGTAACTATGGCTACACCTTC
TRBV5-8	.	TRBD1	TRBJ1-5	CASSEGQGYQPQHF	TGTGCCAGCAGCGAGGGACAGGGATATCAGCCCCAGCATTTT
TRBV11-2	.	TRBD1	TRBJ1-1	CASSWDRGSGTEAFF	TGTGCCAGCAGCTGGGACAGGGGGTCGGGCACTGAAGCTTTCTTT
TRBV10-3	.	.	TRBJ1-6	CATSQNSYNSPLHF	TGTGCCACCAGCCAGAACTCCTATAATTCACCCCTCCACTTT
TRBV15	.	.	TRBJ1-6	CATSRVTGRDSPLHF	TGTGCCACCAGCAGAGTAACAGGGCGGGATTCACCCCTCCACTTT
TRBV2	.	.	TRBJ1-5	CASSGLDISNQPQHF	TGTGCCAGCAGCGGACTAGACATTAGCAATCAGCCCCAGCATTTT
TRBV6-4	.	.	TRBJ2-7	CASSDTRVGSYEQYF	TGTGCCAGCAGTGACACCAGGGTTGGAAGCTACGAGCAGTACTTC
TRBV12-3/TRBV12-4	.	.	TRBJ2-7	CASSLRDKQYF	TGTGCCAGCAGTTTACGGGACAAGCAGTACTTC
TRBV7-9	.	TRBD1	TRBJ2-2	CASSLGDRELTGELFF	TGTGCCAGCAGCTTAGGGGACAGGGAGTTAACCGGGGAGCTGTTTTTT
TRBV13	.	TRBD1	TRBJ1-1	CASSIRQGPGNTEAFF	TGTGCCAGCAGCATTAGACAGGGCCCGGGGAACACTGAAGCTTTCTTT
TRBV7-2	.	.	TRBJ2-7	CASSLISEQYF	TGTGCCAGCAGCTTAATCAGCGAGCAGTACTTC
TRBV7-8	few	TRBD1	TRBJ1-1	CASSPLRGMNTEAFF	TGTGCCAGCAGCCCACTCAGGGGGATGAACACTGAAGCTTTCTTT
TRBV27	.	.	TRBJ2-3	CASSFDRSTDTQYF	TGTGCCAGCAGTTTTGACAGGAGCACAGATACGCAGTATTTT
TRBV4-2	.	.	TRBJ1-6	CASSQGGKRDSPLHF	TGTGCCAGCAGCCAAGGAGGAAAGAGGGATTCACCCCTCCACTTT
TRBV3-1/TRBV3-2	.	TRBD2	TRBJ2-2	CASSHRLTSGDTGELFF	TGTGCCAGCAGCCATCGGTTGACTAGCGGGGACACCGGGGAGCTGTTTTTT
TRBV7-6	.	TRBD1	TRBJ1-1	CASSRTGENTEAFF	TGTGCCAGCAGCCGAACAGGGGAGAACACTGAAGCTTTCTTT
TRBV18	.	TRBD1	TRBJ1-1	CASSPRQGKDAEAFF	TGTGCCAGCTCACCACGACAGGGGAAGGACGCTGAAGCTTTCTTT
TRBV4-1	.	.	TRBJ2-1	CASSQVYSLYNEQFF	TGCGCCAGCAGCCAAGTTTACAGCCTGTACAATGAGCAGTTCTTC
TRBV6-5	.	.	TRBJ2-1	CASLSGEQFF	TGTGCCAGCTTATCGGGAGAGCAGTTCTTC
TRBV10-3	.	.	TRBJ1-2	CAISLSLEGYTF	TGTGCCATCAGTTTGTCGCTTGAGGGCTACACCTTC
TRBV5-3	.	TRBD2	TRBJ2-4	CARSFFFSGRDKGAKNIQYF	TGTGCCAGAAGCTTTTTCTTTAGCGGGAGGGACAAGGGAGCCAAAAACATTCAGTACTTC
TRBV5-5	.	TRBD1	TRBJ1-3	CASSLRQGAGNTIYF	TGTGCCAGCAGCCTTCGACAGGGGGCTGGAAACACCATATATTTT
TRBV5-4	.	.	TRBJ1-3	CASSFGGSGNTIYF	TGTGCCAGCAGCTTCGGGGGGTCTGGAAACACCATATATTTT
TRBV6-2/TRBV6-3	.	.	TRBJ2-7	CASSDPSSADEQYF	TGTGCCAGCAGTGACCCGTCAAGCGCCGACGAGCAGTACTTC
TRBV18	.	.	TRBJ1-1	CASSLLSDTEAFF	TGTGCCAGCTCACTGCTTTCGGACACTGAAGCTTTCTTT
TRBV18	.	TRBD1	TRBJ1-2	CASSPQGQGYHGYTF	TGTGCCAGCTCACCACAAGGACAGGGGTACCATGGCTACACCTTC
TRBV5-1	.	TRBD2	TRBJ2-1	CASKGLAGAFSYNEQFF	TGCGCCAGCAAGGGACTAGCGGGGGCTTTCTCCTACAATGAGCAGTTCTTC
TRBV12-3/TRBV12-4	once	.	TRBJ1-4	CASSPTRNGKLFF	TGTGCCAGCAGCCCGACTAGAAATGGAAAACTGTTTTTT
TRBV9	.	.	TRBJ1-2	CASRPQTGGYYGYTF	TGTGCCAGCAGGCCGCAAACGGGAGGGTACTATGGCTACACCTTC
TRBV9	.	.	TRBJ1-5	CASSVTEGSNQPQHF	TGTGCCAGCAGCGTAACCGAGGGTAGCAATCAGCCCCAGCATTTT
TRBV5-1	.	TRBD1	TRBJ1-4	CASSLEGQGGEKLFF	TGCGCCAGCAGCTTGGAGGGACAGGGCGGTGAAAAACTGTTTTTT
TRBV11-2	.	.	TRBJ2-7	CASSLDGGRGGYEQYF	TGTGCCAGCAGCTTAGACGGCGGGCGAGGGGGCTACGAGCAGTACTTC
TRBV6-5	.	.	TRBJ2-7	CASSLKQIWDEQYF	TGTGCCAGCAGCCTGAAACAGATCTGGGACGAGCAGTACTTC
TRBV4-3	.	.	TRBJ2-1	CASSQNDLGLTNEQFF	TGCGCCAGCAGCCAAAATGACCTGGGACTCACCAATGAGCAGTTCTTC
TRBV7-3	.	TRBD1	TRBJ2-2	CASSFRQGAAGELFF	TGTGCCAGCAGCTTTCGGCAGGGGGCAGCCGGGGAGCTGTTTTTT
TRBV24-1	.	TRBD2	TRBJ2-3	CATSDYPASGGTDTQYF	TGTGCCACCAGTGATTACCCGGCTAGCGGGGGCACAGATACGCAGTATTTT
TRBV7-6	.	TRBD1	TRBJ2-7	CASSPETGSYEQYF	TGTGCCAGCAGCCCGGAGACAGGGTCCTACGAGCAGTACTTC
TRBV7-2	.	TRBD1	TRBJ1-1	CASSFGTGSTEAFF	TGTGCCAGCAGCTTTGGGACAGGGAGTACTGAAGCTTTCTTT
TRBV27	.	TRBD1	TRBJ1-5	CASSYGTGNQPQHF	TGTGCCAGCAGCTACGGGACAGGCAATCAGCCCCAGCATTTT
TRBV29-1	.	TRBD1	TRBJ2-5	CSVEDRGVTETQYF	TGCAGCGTTGAGGACAGGGGGGTAACGGAGACCCAGTACTTC
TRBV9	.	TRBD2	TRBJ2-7	CASSKTTSAGHEQYF	TGTGCCAGCAGCAAAACCACTAGCGCAGGTCACGAGCAGTACTTC
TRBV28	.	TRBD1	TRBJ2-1	CASSLPTGGSYNEQFF	TGTGCCAGCAGTTTGCCGACAGGGGGCTCCTACAATGAGCAGTTCTTC